The clone carrying this TCR beta chain was seen ten or more times. Its antigen is still unknown. The sample is drawn from a study of T cells in Graves' hyperthyroidism and ophthalmopathy. Whole-study results and caveats: The model made its ophthalmopathy prediction, and onset followed a median approximately 6.5 months later.

From germline, CDR1 is SGHNT and CDR2 YYREEE (reference sequence). V lost 1 base and J 0 bases, leaving 10 bases between the germline ends. This CDR3 region has 16 residues. RNA transcripts provided the source from which TCR beta CDR3 regions were amplified. The TCR CDR3 first-round RT-PCR relied on the HTBI primer set. TCRdb reprocessed the multiplex PCR reads with MiXCR, giving one entry per CDR3 protein. The profile shows around 440,000 distinct CDR3 sequences, approximately 15% of them singletons. Sequencing was performed on blood. J is TRBJ1-4 and V is TRBV5-4; D is unresolved. This clonotype was obtained from a young woman with Graves' hyperthyroidism. DNA of the CDR3: TGTGCCAGCAGCTTGACAGCTTCTACAACTAATGAAAAACTGTTTTTT. Protein: CASSLTASTTNEKLFF. Combining the CDR3 with reference TRBV5-4 and TRBJ1-4 gives the whole variable domain ETGVTQSPTHLIKTRGQQVTLRCSSQSGHNTVSWYQQALGQGPQFIFQYYREEENGRGNFPPRFSGLQFPNYSSELNVNALELDDSALYLCASSLTASTTNEKLFFGSGTQLSVL.